These 19 T cell receptor beta chains were all obtained from the same sample, sequenced in a study of blood T cells in healthy people across ages. The second PCR ran roughly 6 to 11 cycles with a sample-barcoded 5' primer and J-beta primers. TCRdb fed the 5' RACE reads into MiXCR, producing one record per CDR3 protein. The table shows about 1.5 million distinct CDR3 sequences, with about 45% occurring only once. Sequencing used blood. The receptor set was obtained from a woman under 30 in good health.

CDR3 loop: CASSLVGVVEEKLFF. DNA of the CDR3: TGTGCCAGCAGCTTAGTTGGCGTGGTAGAAGAAAAACTGTTTTTT. The chain carries TRBV7-9 and TRBJ1-4, with D unclear. CDR1 SEHNR and CDR2 FQNEAQ come from the germline V gene (reference sequence). Trimming shortened V by 1 base and J by 8 bases, and 14 bases separated the two germline ends. The CDR3 sequence is 15 residues long.

This chain joins TRBV20-1 and TRBJ2-1, with 7 positions matching TRBD1. With V trimmed by 5 bases and J by 3 bases, 13 bases remained unmatched. The CDR3 runs to 16 residues. CDR1 DFQATT and CDR2 SNEGSKA come from the germline V gene (reference sequence). In nucleotides, the CDR3 is TGCAGTGCTCGCCACATAACCGGGACAGTCTACAATGAGCAGTTCTTC. This encodes CSARHITGTVYNEQFF.

This rearrangement joins TRBV12-3 or TRBV12-4 to TRBJ2-3; D remains ambiguous. Deletions cut 6 bases from V and 2 bases from J, with 18 bases between. The CDR3 consists of 16 residues. CDR3 DNA sequence: TGTGCCAGCAGCCCCCCCAGCCGCGAAAACACAGATACGCAGTATTTT. As protein: CASSPPSRENTDTQYF.

This rearrangement joins TRBV3-1 to TRBJ2-4; D gene uncertain. Gene TRBJ2-5 matches the end of the DNA better, so the J call may be wrong. In germline, CDR1 is LGHDT, CDR2 YNNKEL (reference sequence). The CDR3 loop spans 14 amino acids. CDR3 DNA: TGTGCCAGCAGCCATCGATCGGTCCAAGAGACCCAGTACTTC. Translation: CASSHRSVQETQYF.

The rearrangement joins TRBV11-2 to TRBJ2-3; 8 nucleotides align to TRBD1. CDR3 length equals 15 residues. The J segment lost 4 bases and the V segment lost 5 bases, leaving 8 bases of the junction unmatched. Per germline, CDR1 SGHAT and CDR2 FQNNGV. The CDR3 region has the DNA TGTGCCAGCAGCATCCAGGGGGCGCCGGCAGATACGCAGTATTTT. Translated, it gives CASSIQGAPADTQYF.

The rearrangement joins TRBV12-3 or TRBV12-4 to TRBJ1-1; the D is unclear. This CDR3 spans 16 amino acids. Deletions cut 2 bases from V and 4 bases from J, with 17 bases between. The CDR3 region is CASSLNKTHWGTEAFF. CDR3 nucleotides: TGTGCCAGCAGTTTAAATAAAACTCATTGGGGCACTGAAGCTTTCTTT.

This sequence joins TRBV5-1 and TRBJ2-5; D perhaps matches TRBD2 (5 bases). The length of the CDR3 is 15 residues. With 0 bases removed from V and 11 bases from J, the gap between germline ends came to 20 bases. From germline, CDR1 is SGHRS and CDR2 YFSETQ. The CDR3 here is CASSLGRVMGNEQYF. The CDR3 DNA is TGCGCCAGCAGCTTGGGGCGGGTCATGGGTAATGAGCAGTACTTC.

The sample holds a few counts of this clonotype. The V gene is TRBV7-2, the J gene TRBJ1-4; D might be TRBD1 (5 bases). Germline assignment: CDR1 SGHTA and CDR2 FQGNSA. V shed 5 bases and J shed 3 bases, with 13 bases lying between them. The CDR3 has 15 residues. CDR3 region: CASSIGGGPNEKLFF. CDR3 DNA sequence: TGTGCCAGCAGCATCGGGGGGGGACCTAATGAAAAACTGTTTTTT.

This chain connects TRBV27 to TRBJ1-2; the match to TRBD1 covers 8 bases. This CDR3 contains 17 residues. V trimming: 4 bases; J trimming: 4 bases; junction bases outside the gene matches: 14. Germline lookup yields CDR1 MNHEY and CDR2 SMNVEV (reference sequence). The CDR3: CASSSNHDRGVIYGYTF. The DNA of the CDR3 is TGTGCCAGCAGTTCCAACCACGACAGGGGTGTCATCTATGGCTACACCTTC.

This chain connects TRBV6-2 or TRBV6-3 to TRBJ2-1; D might be TRBD2 (6 bases). Looked up from germline, CDR1 is MNHEY and CDR2 is SVGEGT. Between the trimmed V and J ends, which lost 4 bases and 4 bases, there was a span of 11 bases. This CDR3 is built from 14 residues. CDR3 residues: CASSWDWSYNEQFF. As DNA, the CDR3 is TGTGCCAGCAGTTGGGACTGGAGTTACAATGAGCAGTTCTTC.

The chain is built from TRBV29-1 and TRBJ2-5; 10 bases line up with TRBD2. With V trimmed by 4 bases and J by 11 bases, 25 bases remained unmatched. Germline assignment: CDR1 SQVTM and CDR2 ANQGSEA. The CDR3 totals 18 residues. CDR3 amino acids: CSVVRWTSGKSPYDEQYF. DNA for the CDR3: TGCAGCGTTGTAAGGTGGACTAGCGGAAAGTCCCCCTACGATGAGCAGTACTTC.

The chain combines TRBV6-2 or TRBV6-3 with TRBJ2-2, with D perhaps TRBD2 (7 bases). CDR1 and CDR2 from the germline V gene are MNHEY and SVGEGT. This CDR3 comprises 14 residues. V lost 9 bases to trimming and J lost 4 bases, with 15 bases between them. The CDR3: CASPFGGLTGELFF. The DNA for the CDR3 is TGTGCCAGTCCGTTCGGGGGGCTCACCGGGGAGCTGTTTTTT.

This clonotype was seen repeatedly, ten times or more. V usage is TRBV20-1 and J usage is TRBJ2-5; D is unresolved. The CDR3 runs 13 residues. The germline V gene has CDR1 DFQATT and CDR2 SNEGSKA (reference sequence). Between the trimmed V and J ends, which lost 2 bases and 3 bases, there was a span of 10 bases. CDR3 protein: CSARSDFKETQYF. The CDR3 nucleotides read TGCAGTGCTAGATCCGACTTTAAAGAGACCCAGTACTTC.

This clonotype was counted only a few times. The rearrangement joins TRBV19 to TRBJ1-1; 9 bases map to TRBD1. The germline V gene encodes CDR1 LNHDA and CDR2 SQIVND (reference sequence). The CDR3 has 13 amino acids. After removal of 7 bases from V and 5 bases from J, the junction contained 5 bases not matched to a gene. The CDR3 DNA reads as TGTGCCAGTAACCCCGACAGGGGGACTGAAGCTTTCTTT. It translates to CASNPDRGTEAFF.

This clonotype was found once. The rearrangement links TRBV4-1 to TRBJ2-5; D possibly matches TRBD1 or TRBD2 (5 bases each). The CDR3 is 14 amino acids. From germline, CDR1 is MGHRA and CDR2 YSYEKL. V lost 2 bases and J 1 base, leaving 8 bases between the germline ends. CDR3 protein: CASSQQRGQETQYF. As DNA, the CDR3 is TGCGCCAGCAGCCAACAGAGGGGCCAAGAGACCCAGTACTTC.

This clonotype appeared many times. V is TRBV7-9 and J is TRBJ2-3; D remains ambiguous. Germline lookup yields CDR1 SEHNR and CDR2 FQNEAQ (reference sequence). The CDR3 has 14 amino acids. Deletions cut 10 bases from V and 4 bases from J, with 18 bases between. For the CDR3, the DNA is TGTGCCACCGCGTCCCCTAGTGAGGCAGATACGCAGTATTTT. Amino acid sequence: CATASPSEADTQYF. The full variable domain, rest sourced from reference TRBV7-9 and TRBJ2-3, is DTGVSQNPRHKITKRGQNVTFRCDPISEHNRLYWYRQTLGQGPEFLTYFQNEAQLEKSRLLSDRFSAERPKGSFSTLEIQRTEQGDSAMYLCATASPSEADTQYFGPGTRLTVL.

This clonotype was seen a few times. The V gene is TRBV20-1, the J gene TRBJ1-2, with TRBD1 as a possible D gene (6 bases). The germline V gene has CDR1 DFQATT and CDR2 SNEGSKA (reference sequence). Between the trimmed V and J ends, which lost 5 bases and 5 bases, there was a span of 18 bases. The CDR3 sequence is 14 residues long. As DNA, the CDR3 is TGCAGTGCTTTACCGGGACACAGGAATTATGGCTACACCTTC. Its translation is CSALPGHRNYGYTF.

This clonotype has only a few counts. V gene TRBV6-5 combines with J gene TRBJ2-3; perhaps TRBD1 as D (6 bases). This CDR3 has 15 residues. CDR1 is MNHEY, CDR2 SVGAGI, per germline. The V end lost 0 bases, the J end lost 5 bases, and 12 bases lay between the germline ends. The CDR3 sequence: CASSYSAGAGDTQYF. DNA for the CDR3: TGTGCCAGCAGTTACTCCGCAGGGGCTGGAGATACGCAGTATTTT.

In this sample, this clonotype turned up a few times. V and J are TRBV11-2 and TRBJ1-6; TRBD1 matches at 7 bases. CDR1 and CDR2 from the germline V gene are SGHAT and FQNNGV. With V trimmed by 3 bases and J by 5 bases, 4 bases remained unmatched. The CDR3 is made up of 15 amino acids. CDR3 DNA sequence: TGTGCCAGCAGCTTCTGGGACAGCCATAATTCACCCCTCCACTTT. This encodes CASSFWDSHNSPLHF.